Listed below are T cell receptor beta chains from one sample, sequenced in a study of OX40 agonist ivuxolimab in advanced cancers. The method was immunoSEQ multiplex PCR; TCRdb's version includes in-frame clones alone and lacks a portion of them. Of approximately 89,000 clones detected, 91% appear once; the ten largest clones hold 2.3%. This material consisted of CD4+ or CD8+ T cells sorted from blood, taken in a trial of the OX40 agonist ivuxolimab. These receptors were collected from an adult with an advanced solid tumor such as melanoma, head and neck, liver or kidney cancer. Each CDR3 is given with its conserved first and last residue. D genes are given only for firm matches. A row's size may be missing; if present it is once, few, many or a size class.

TRBV5-1	TRBJ1-6	15	TRBD1	-	TGCGCCAGCAGCTTAGAGACAGGGGATAATTCACCCCTCCACTTT	CASSLETGDNSPLHF
TRBV7-9	TRBJ1-2	14	-	-	TGTGCCAGCAGCTCCCTGGGCAGGAACTATGGCTACACCTTC	CASSSLGRNYGYTF
TRBV27	TRBJ1-2	14	-	-	TGTGCCAGCAGTAGCCTCCGGGATCTCTATGGCTACACCTTC	CASSSLRDLYGYTF
TRBV6-6	TRBJ2-4	15	TRBD1	few	TGTGCCAGCAGCCAAACCGGGACAGGGATAAACATTCAGTACTTC	CASSQTGTGINIQYF
TRBV28	TRBJ1-2	14	TRBD1	-	TGTGCCAGCAGTGGGGTCGGACAGGGAGAGGGGTACACCTTC	CASSGVGQGEGYTF
TRBV28	TRBJ2-1	16	TRBD1	-	TGTGCCAGCAGTCTTGGACAGGGCCGATCCTACAATGAGCAGTTCTTC	CASSLGQGRSYNEQFF
TRBV5-4	TRBJ2-3	14	-	-	TGTGCCAGCAGCTTGGTGGCGGACACAGATACGCAGTATTTT	CASSLVADTDTQYF
TRBV7-9	TRBJ2-2	13	-	-	TGTGCCAGCAGCCCAATAGCGACCGGGGAGCTGTTTTTT	CASSPIATGELFF
TRBV27	TRBJ2-3	13	-	few	TGTGCCACCTGCCGGGACCTCACAGATACGCAGTATTTT	CATCRDLTDTQYF
TRBV7-9	TRBJ1-4	14	TRBD1	-	TGTGCCAGCAGCCGACAGGGGGCGAATGAAAAACTGTTTTTT	CASSRQGANEKLFF
TRBV5-1	TRBJ2-7	15	-	once	TGCGCCAGCAGCATAACGGCAGCCCGTCCCTACGAGCAGTACTTC	CASSITAARPYEQYF
TRBV6-6	TRBJ2-5	15	-	once	TGTGCCAGCCCTTGCGCGTTGGACCATCCGGAGACCCAGTACTTC	CASPCALDHPETQYF
TRBV10-3	TRBJ1-1	13	-	-	TGTGCCATCAGGGGAGACAGGTACACTGAAGCTTTCTTT	CAIRGDRYTEAFF
TRBV7-3	TRBJ2-1	16	-	-	TGTGCCAGCAGCCGTCGGGACGGGAGCTCCTACAATGAGCAGTTCTTC	CASSRRDGSSYNEQFF
TRBV4-1	TRBJ2-3	16	TRBD2	-	TGCGCCAGCAGCCAAGAGAGGGGACTACGCACAGATACGCAGTATTTT	CASSQERGLRTDTQYF
TRBV7-9	TRBJ2-1	16	TRBD2	-	TGTGCCAGCAGCTTATATGGTAGCGGGAGAGGCGATGAGCAGTTCTTC	CASSLYGSGRGDEQFF
TRBV5-1	TRBJ2-7	14	-	-	TGCGCCAGCAGCTTGGCCGCAGGCCCTGGGGAGCAGTACTTC	CASSLAAGPGEQYF
TRBV7-2	TRBJ1-2	13	-	-	TGTGCCAGCAGCATAACAAGGCTTTATGGCTACACCTTC	CASSITRLYGYTF
TRBV27	TRBJ2-7	15	-	-	TGTGCCAGCAGTCGAAACCGGGACGCAGTCTACGAGCAGTACTTC	CASSRNRDAVYEQYF
TRBV7-9	TRBJ1-5	15	-	-	TGTGCCAGCAGCCGGCGGGGGGAGAGCAATCAGCCCCAGCATTTT	CASSRRGESNQPQHF
TRBV5-8	TRBJ1-2	13	-	-	TGTGCCAGCAGCCGAGGGGCCAGCGCTGGCTACACCTTC	CASSRGASAGYTF
TRBV27	TRBJ2-7	12	TRBD1	-	TGTGCCAGCAAAGGAAGGGGGCACGAGCAGTACTTC	CASKGRGHEQYF
TRBV10-3	TRBJ2-5	14	TRBD1	once	TGTGCCACCCTCCTCGACAGGGGCAGCGAGACCCAGTACTTC	CATLLDRGSETQYF